The 9 T cell receptor beta chains in this list originate from one sample, sequenced in a study of blood T cell repertoires in COVID-19. The data were produced by immunoSEQ multiplex PCR, yet TCRdb's version contains in-frame clones alone and is incomplete. The sample includes about 210,000 clones, under 90% seen only once; the top ten take 2.5%. The source material was peripheral blood. These receptors all come from a woman between 35 and 50 years old with active or convalescent COVID-19.

The chain links TRBV6-5 to TRBJ1-2; 9 bases are shared with TRBD1. The ends lost 0 bases at V and 6 bases at J; junction bases unmatched: 2. Germline V gene sequence: CDR1 MNHEY, CDR2 SVGAGI. This CDR3 has 14 amino acids. CDR3 residues: CASSYSGQGDGYTF. The CDR3, as DNA: TGTGCCAGCAGTTACTCGGGACAGGGTGATGGCTACACCTTC.

V and J are TRBV7-3 and TRBJ1-6; 8 bases align to TRBD1. CDR1 and CDR2 from the germline V gene are SGHTA and FQGTGA. This CDR3 region has 14 residues. Losses at the gene ends were 5 bases for V and 6 bases for J; bases not matched to a gene: 3. The CDR3 DNA reads as TGTGCCAGCAGCCCCACAGGGGGTAATTCACCCCTCCACTTT. Its protein is CASSPTGGNSPLHF.

This chain links TRBV29-1 with TRBJ2-2; TRBD1 matches 11 bases. The CDR3 loop spans 20 amino acids. V lost 4 bases to trimming and J lost 0 bases; unmatched junction nucleotides: 16. Germline CDR1 reads SQVTM; CDR2 reads ANQGSEA. For the CDR3, the DNA is TGCAGCGTTGCCCTTTTCCCTAAACCGGGACAGGGGGCGAACACCGGGGAGCTGTTTTTT. This translates into CSVALFPKPGQGANTGELFF.

This chain's CDR3 is CASSLDPTGSGTGELFF. CDR3 nucleotide sequence: TGTGCCAGCAGCTTAGATCCCACAGGGTCGGGCACCGGGGAGCTGTTTTTT. The rearrangement uses TRBV7-6 and TRBJ2-2; a weak D match, TRBD1 (6 bases). Germline CDR1 reads SGHVS; CDR2 reads FNYEAQ. V shed 1 base and J shed 4 bases, with 16 bases lying between them. The CDR3 consists of 17 residues. The whole variable domain, remainder taken from reference TRBV7-6 and TRBJ2-2, is GAGVSQSPRYKVTKRGQDVALRCDPISGHVSLYWYRQALGQGPEFLTYFNYEAQQDKSGLPNDRFSAERPEGSISTLTIQRTEQRDSAMYRCASSLDPTGSGTGELFFGEGSRLTVL.

The rearrangement links TRBV19 to TRBJ2-3, with TRBD1 identical over 9 bases. The junction had 12 bases not matched to a gene; V was cut back by 9 bases and J by 2 bases. In germline, CDR1 is LNHDA, CDR2 SQIVND (reference sequence). The CDR3 is 16 residues long. CDR3 sequence: CASGVTGGFDTDTQYF. Written as DNA, the CDR3 is TGTGCCAGCGGCGTTACAGGGGGCTTTGACACAGATACGCAGTATTTT.

V usage is TRBV4-2 and J usage is TRBJ2-7, with 8 bases identical to TRBD1. The germline V gene encodes CDR1 LGHNA and CDR2 YNFKEQ. The V gene end was trimmed by 1 base and the J gene end by 5 bases; junction bases not matched to a gene: 13. CDR3 length equals 17 residues. DNA for the CDR3: TGTGCCAGCAGCCAAGGAAGTACAGGACAGGGATGGGACGAGCAGTACTTC. Amino acid sequence: CASSQGSTGQGWDEQYF.

As DNA, the CDR3 is TGCGCCAGCAGCCCGGGAGGGAATCCACCTGTCGATCAGCCCCAGCATTTT. It codes for CASSPGGNPPVDQPQHF. This chain uses TRBV10-1 with TRBJ1-5; no clear D gene. Germline lookup yields CDR1 WNHNN and CDR2 SYGVQD (reference sequence). The CDR3 is made up of 17 amino acids. Between the trimmed V and J ends, which lost 6 bases and 5 bases, there was a span of 23 bases.

This sequence joins TRBV6-2 or TRBV6-3 and TRBJ1-1; D gene unclear. This CDR3 comprises 12 residues. Looked up from germline, CDR1 is MNHEY and CDR2 is SVGEGT. The V gene lost 2 bases and the J gene lost 2 bases, with 3 bases spanning the gap. The CDR3 DNA reads as TGTGCCAGCAGTTACCCTAACACTGAAGCTTTCTTT. Its translation: CASSYPNTEAFF.

The chain recombines TRBV6-5 with TRBJ1-2; TRBD1 matches 7 bases. Trimming cost V 7 bases and J 4 bases; bases outside gene matches: 6. The CDR3 is 13 amino acids. The V gene's germline CDR1 is MNHEY and CDR2 SVGAGI. CDR3 nucleotide sequence: TGTGCCAGCAAGGACAGGAGAGTCTATGGCTACACCTTC. Its protein is CASKDRRVYGYTF.